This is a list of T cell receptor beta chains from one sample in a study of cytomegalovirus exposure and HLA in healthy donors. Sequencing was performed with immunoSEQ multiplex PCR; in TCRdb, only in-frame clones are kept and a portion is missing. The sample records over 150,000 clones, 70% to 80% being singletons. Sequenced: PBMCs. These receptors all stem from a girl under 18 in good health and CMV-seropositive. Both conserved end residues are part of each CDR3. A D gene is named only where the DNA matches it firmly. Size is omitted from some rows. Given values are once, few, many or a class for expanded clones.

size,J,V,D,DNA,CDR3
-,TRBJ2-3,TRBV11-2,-,TGTGCCAGCAGGACAGTGGAGCCAGATACGCAGTATTTT,CASRTVEPDTQYF
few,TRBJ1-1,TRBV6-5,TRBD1,TGTGCCAGCAGGCGGACAGGGGGGGACACTGAAGCTTTCTTT,CASRRTGGDTEAFF
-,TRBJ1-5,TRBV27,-,TGTGCCAGCCCCCTTAGTAACCCAGGGAAATCAGATCAGCCCCAGCATTTT,CASPLSNPGKSDQPQHF
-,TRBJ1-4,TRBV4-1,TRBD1,TGCGCCAGCAGCCCATGGGACAGGGGGCGCGTGCCCGAAAAACTGTTTTTT,CASSPWDRGRVPEKLFF
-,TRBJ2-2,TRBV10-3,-,TGTGCCATCAGCCGTGGAGAGACGACCGGGGAGCTGTTTTTT,CAISRGETTGELFF
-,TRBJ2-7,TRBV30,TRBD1,TGTGCCTGGGCGGGGACAGGATACGGGCAGTACTTC,CAWAGTGYGQYF
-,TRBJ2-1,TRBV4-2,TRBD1,TGTGCCAGCAGCCAAGAATGGACAGGGTTCAGTTTCAATGAGCAGTTCTTC,CASSQEWTGFSFNEQFF
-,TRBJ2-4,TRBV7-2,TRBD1,TGTGCCAGCAGTTACAGGGGACAGAACATTCAGTACTTC,CASSYRGQNIQYF
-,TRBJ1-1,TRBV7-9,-,TGTGCCAGCAGCCCGGGGACTGAAGCTTTCTTT,CASSPGTEAFF
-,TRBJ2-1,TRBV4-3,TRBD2,TGCGCCAGCAGTCCGACTAGCGGGGGGAAAAATGAGCAGTTCTTC,CASSPTSGGKNEQFF